The 5 T cell receptor beta chains presented below share a single source sample, sequenced in a study of CD8 T cells in ankylosing spondylitis. Each CDR3 protein gets one entry after TCRdb re-called the 5' RACE reads with MiXCR. The sample carries 200,000 to 300,000 distinct CDR3 sequences, over 8.5% recorded once. The material sequenced was blood, either unsorted or a sorted T cell fraction (not recorded which). These receptors were collected from a male donor with ankylosing spondylitis or in good health (not recorded which).

Ten or more counts support this clonotype. V gene TRBV10-3 combines with J gene TRBJ2-3, with 7 nucleotides matching TRBD2. With V trimmed by 10 bases and J by 2 bases, 9 bases remained unmatched. This CDR3 contains 14 residues. The germline gives CDR1 ENHRY, CDR2 SYGVKD. The CDR3 DNA is TGTGCCACCTCCCGCGGGAGAGACACAGATACGCAGTATTTT. It translates to CATSRGRDTDTQYF.

This clonotype was recorded at least ten times. The chain combines TRBV9 with TRBJ1-1; D may be TRBD1 (6 bases). V was cut by 1 base and J by 4 bases, with 23 bases left in between. This CDR3 spans 18 amino acids. The germline V gene encodes CDR1 SGDLS and CDR2 YYNGEE. In DNA, the CDR3 is TGTGCCAGCAGCGTATACCCCCCGGGACATATGGACTTCACTGAAGCTTTCTTT. Its translation: CASSVYPPGHMDFTEAFF. The variable domain in full, with the rest retrieved from reference TRBV9 and TRBJ1-1, is DSGVTQTPKHLITATGQRVTLRCSPRSGDLSVYWYQQSLDQGLQFLIQYYNGEERAKGNILERFSAQQFPDLHSELNLSSLELGDSALYFCASSVYPPGHMDFTEAFFGQGTRLTVV.

At least ten counts were recorded for this clonotype. The J gene is TRBJ2-6, the V gene TRBV18, with D uncertain. The germline V gene has CDR1 KGHSH and CDR2 LQKENI. The CDR3 is 17 amino acids. V was shortened by 1 base and J by 0 bases, with 10 bases between the two germline ends. The CDR3 coding sequence is TGTGCCAGCTCACCACAAGAATCGAGCTCTGGGGCCAACGTCCTGACTTTC. Protein: CASSPQESSSGANVLTF.

This clonotype has only a few counts. The CDR3 DNA follows: TGTGCCAGCAACACGAGGGGGGCCGACTACGAGCAGTACTTC. Translation gives CASNTRGADYEQYF. The chain recombines TRBV9 with TRBJ2-7; the D gene could be TRBD1 or TRBD2 (6 bases each). The CDR3 contains 14 residues. V lost 6 bases, J lost 3 bases, and 16 bases lay in between. Germline-derived CDR1 and CDR2 are SGDLS and YYNGEE. The entire variable domain, with the rest obtained from reference TRBV9 and TRBJ2-7, is as follows: DSGVTQTPKHLITATGQRVTLRCSPRSGDLSVYWYQQSLDQGLQFLIQYYNGEERAKGNILERFSAQQFPDLHSELNLSSLELGDSALYFCASNTRGADYEQYFGPGTRLTVT.

This clonotype was seen repeatedly, ten times or more. This chain joins TRBV12-3 or TRBV12-4 and TRBJ2-3; 10 bases line up with TRBD2. V trimming: 0 bases; J trimming: 0 bases; junction bases outside the gene matches: 3. This CDR3 comprises 17 residues. CDR3 residues: CASSLATSGASTDTQYF. DNA for the CDR3: TGTGCCAGCAGTTTAGCTACTAGCGGGGCTAGCACAGATACGCAGTATTTT.